A selection of T cell receptor beta chains follows, all from one sample in a study of blood T cell repertoires in COVID-19. Clones were read by immunoSEQ multiplex PCR, and TCRdb kept only the in-frame ones, dropping some. The sample has 150,000 to 200,000 clones, roughly 91% seen once. The source material was peripheral blood. The receptors derive from a man aged 35-49 years with active or convalescent COVID-19. Each CDR3 is given with its conserved first and last residue. Each record gives: D gene, V gene, J gene, clone size, CDR3 DNA, CDR3 protein. A D gene is named only where the DNA matches it firmly. Size values are once, few and many counts, or a class for expanded clones, and some rows have none.

d_gene: .
v_gene: TRBV6-2/TRBV6-3
j_gene: TRBJ2-7
abundance: .
CDR3nt: TGTGCCAGCAGTTATGGAGCACTGGGCGAGCAGTACTTC
CDR3aa: CASSYGALGEQYF

d_gene: .
v_gene: TRBV9
j_gene: TRBJ2-7
abundance: .
CDR3nt: TGTGCCAGCAGCATCTCCAGCGACTCCTACGAGCAGTACTTC
CDR3aa: CASSISSDSYEQYF

d_gene: TRBD1
v_gene: TRBV28
j_gene: TRBJ2-2
abundance: .
CDR3nt: TGTGCCTCGCAGGGGGCCTCCGGGGAGCTGTTTTTT
CDR3aa: CASQGASGELFF

d_gene: TRBD1
v_gene: TRBV19
j_gene: TRBJ1-4
abundance: .
CDR3nt: TGTGCCAGTAGTATGCAGGGGGAGACATATGAAAAACTGTTTTTT
CDR3aa: CASSMQGETYEKLFF

d_gene: .
v_gene: TRBV6-5
j_gene: TRBJ2-6
abundance: .
CDR3nt: TGTGCCAGCAGTTACGAGGTAGCCGGGGCCAACGTCCTGACTTTC
CDR3aa: CASSYEVAGANVLTF

d_gene: .
v_gene: TRBV4-2
j_gene: TRBJ2-3
abundance: .
CDR3nt: TGTGCCAGCAGCCAAGAGCCGGGAACTAGCACAGATACGCAGTATTTT
CDR3aa: CASSQEPGTSTDTQYF

d_gene: TRBD1
v_gene: TRBV6-6
j_gene: TRBJ2-2
abundance: .
CDR3nt: TGTGCCAGCATCAACAGACAGGGTCCGAACACCGGGGAGCTGTTTTTT
CDR3aa: CASINRQGPNTGELFF

d_gene: .
v_gene: TRBV12-3/TRBV12-4
j_gene: TRBJ1-6
abundance: once
CDR3nt: TGTGCCAGCAGCCGGGGGGGGGTTGCACCCCTCCACTTT
CDR3aa: CASSRGGVAPLHF

d_gene: TRBD1
v_gene: TRBV3-1/TRBV3-2
j_gene: TRBJ1-2
abundance: .
CDR3nt: TGTGCCAGCAGCCAAGATTGGACAGGGGGTCTTTTCGGGTATGGCTACACCTTC
CDR3aa: CASSQDWTGGLFGYGYTF

d_gene: .
v_gene: TRBV5-1
j_gene: TRBJ1-3
abundance: .
CDR3nt: TGCGCCAGCAGCTTGGAATACAGGGCGACTGGAAACACCATATATTTT
CDR3aa: CASSLEYRATGNTIYF

d_gene: .
v_gene: TRBV29-1
j_gene: TRBJ2-2
abundance: few
CDR3nt: TGCAGCGGGGGACAGAACACCGGGGAGCTGTTTTTT
CDR3aa: CSGGQNTGELFF

d_gene: .
v_gene: TRBV4-2
j_gene: TRBJ1-4
abundance: .
CDR3nt: TGTGCCAGCAGCTCTCGACAGGCAACTAATGAAAAACTGTTTTTT
CDR3aa: CASSSRQATNEKLFF

d_gene: .
v_gene: TRBV9
j_gene: TRBJ2-1
abundance: .
CDR3nt: TGTGCCAGCAGCGTATACCCCAGCGGAGAGCAACGTGCGAATGAGCAGTTCTTC
CDR3aa: CASSVYPSGEQRANEQFF

d_gene: .
v_gene: TRBV29-1
j_gene: TRBJ1-4
abundance: .
CDR3nt: TGCAGCGTTGAAGCTCCCGGAGGGGACCTTTCGGGACTGTTTTTT
CDR3aa: CSVEAPGGDLSGLFF

d_gene: TRBD1
v_gene: TRBV4-1
j_gene: TRBJ1-1
abundance: once
CDR3nt: TGCGCCAGCAGCCGAGGAGACAGGGATCTGGGATGGGGGAACACTGAAGCTTTCTTT
CDR3aa: CASSRGDRDLGWGNTEAFF

d_gene: .
v_gene: TRBV11-2
j_gene: TRBJ2-2
abundance: once
CDR3nt: TGTGCCAGCAGCTTAGCCAGACAGAACACCGGGGAGCTGTTTTTT
CDR3aa: CASSLARQNTGELFF

d_gene: .
v_gene: TRBV19
j_gene: TRBJ1-3
abundance: .
CDR3nt: TGTGCCAGTAGTTTACGGGGTTTCTCTGGAAACACCATATATTTT
CDR3aa: CASSLRGFSGNTIYF

d_gene: TRBD1
v_gene: TRBV7-8
j_gene: TRBJ1-1
abundance: .
CDR3nt: TGTGCCAGCAGCTTAGTTCCCGACAGGGTCGACACTGAAGCTTTCTTT
CDR3aa: CASSLVPDRVDTEAFF

d_gene: .
v_gene: TRBV18
j_gene: TRBJ1-1
abundance: .
CDR3nt: TGTGCCAGCTCACTGACAGTAAAGAACACTGAAGCTTTCTTT
CDR3aa: CASSLTVKNTEAFF

d_gene: TRBD2
v_gene: TRBV5-1
j_gene: TRBJ2-1
abundance: .
CDR3nt: TGCGCCAGCAGTAGCGGGAGTGGGGTCAATGAGCAGTTCTTC
CDR3aa: CASSSGSGVNEQFF

d_gene: .
v_gene: TRBV7-5
j_gene: TRBJ2-7
abundance: .
CDR3nt: TGTGTCAGAAACAGGGACAGGGAATACGAGCAGTACTTC
CDR3aa: CVRNRDREYEQYF

d_gene: .
v_gene: TRBV6-5
j_gene: TRBJ1-3
abundance: .
CDR3nt: TGTGCCAGCAGTTACTCGACAGCTGGAAACACCATATATTTT
CDR3aa: CASSYSTAGNTIYF

d_gene: TRBD1
v_gene: TRBV7-9
j_gene: TRBJ1-2
abundance: .
CDR3nt: TGTGCCAGCAGCCAGAAAGCAGGATCCCAGGGGGGTGGCTACACCTTC
CDR3aa: CASSQKAGSQGGGYTF

d_gene: TRBD1
v_gene: TRBV13
j_gene: TRBJ2-1
abundance: .
CDR3nt: TGTGCCAGCAACACAAGACAGGGGGTGTACAATGAGCAGTTCTTC
CDR3aa: CASNTRQGVYNEQFF

d_gene: .
v_gene: TRBV7-6
j_gene: TRBJ2-7
abundance: .
CDR3nt: TGTGCCAGCAGCTTACAGGGGTCCCACTACGAGCAGTACTTC
CDR3aa: CASSLQGSHYEQYF

d_gene: .
v_gene: TRBV11-2
j_gene: TRBJ1-4
abundance: .
CDR3nt: TGTGCCAGCAGGAAGTCATTCGGGGTCGGTGAAAAACTGTTTTTT
CDR3aa: CASRKSFGVGEKLFF

d_gene: TRBD2
v_gene: TRBV7-2
j_gene: TRBJ2-7
abundance: .
CDR3nt: TGTGCCAGCAGCAGGACTAGCGGGTCTGTTAGGACCTACGAGCAGTACTTC
CDR3aa: CASSRTSGSVRTYEQYF

d_gene: TRBD1
v_gene: TRBV7-3
j_gene: TRBJ2-7
abundance: few
CDR3nt: TGTGCCAGCAGCTTAGTGGGACAGGAGAGCTACGAGCAGTACTTC
CDR3aa: CASSLVGQESYEQYF

d_gene: .
v_gene: TRBV28
j_gene: TRBJ1-6
abundance: .
CDR3nt: TGTGCCAGCAGTTTACAGGGGCTCAATTCACCCCTCCACTTT
CDR3aa: CASSLQGLNSPLHF

d_gene: .
v_gene: TRBV9
j_gene: TRBJ1-1
abundance: once
CDR3nt: TGTGCCAGCAGCGGATCCGAGGGGAACACTGAAGCTTTCTTT
CDR3aa: CASSGSEGNTEAFF

d_gene: TRBD1
v_gene: TRBV7-8
j_gene: TRBJ2-4
abundance: .
CDR3nt: TGTGCCAGCAGCTTAGAGGGGGCTAGCAAAAACATTCAGTACTTC
CDR3aa: CASSLEGASKNIQYF

d_gene: .
v_gene: TRBV5-1
j_gene: TRBJ2-3
abundance: once
CDR3nt: TGCGCCAGCAGCCCGACGGAGATGCCAGCTGGGGATACGCAGTATTTT
CDR3aa: CASSPTEMPAGDTQYF

d_gene: .
v_gene: TRBV7-2
j_gene: TRBJ1-1
abundance: once
CDR3nt: TGTGCCAGCAGCCCCTGGACAGAGAACACTGAAGCTTTCTTT
CDR3aa: CASSPWTENTEAFF

d_gene: TRBD1
v_gene: TRBV3-1/TRBV3-2
j_gene: TRBJ2-4
abundance: .
CDR3nt: TGTGCCAGCAGCCCAGGGACAGCAAATTTAGCCAAAAACATTCAGTACTTC
CDR3aa: CASSPGTANLAKNIQYF

d_gene: .
v_gene: TRBV7-9
j_gene: TRBJ2-7
abundance: .
CDR3nt: TGTGCCAGCAGCTCCGGACAGCTTTTCGAGCAGTACTTC
CDR3aa: CASSSGQLFEQYF